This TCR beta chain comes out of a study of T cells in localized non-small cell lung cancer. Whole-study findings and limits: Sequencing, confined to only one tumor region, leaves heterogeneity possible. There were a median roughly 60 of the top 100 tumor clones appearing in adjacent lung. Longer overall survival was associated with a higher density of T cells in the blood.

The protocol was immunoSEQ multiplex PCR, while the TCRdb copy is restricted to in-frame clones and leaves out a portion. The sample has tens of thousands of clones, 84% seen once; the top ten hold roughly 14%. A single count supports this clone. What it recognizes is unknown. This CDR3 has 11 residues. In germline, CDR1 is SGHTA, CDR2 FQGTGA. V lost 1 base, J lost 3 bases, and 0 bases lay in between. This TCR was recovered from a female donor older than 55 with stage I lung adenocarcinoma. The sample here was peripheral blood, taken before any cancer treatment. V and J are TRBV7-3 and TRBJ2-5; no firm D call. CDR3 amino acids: CASSLKETQYF. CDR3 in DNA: TGTGCCAGCAGCTTAAAAGAGACCCAGTACTTC.